The source of this TCR beta chain is a study of blood T cell repertoires in COVID-19. In the study overall: The United States, Italy and Spain were the sources of the acute and convalescent COVID-19 samples. Sources were T cells, B-cell-depleted T cells, or PBMCs; the material itself was cDNA or gDNA.

Authors' processing steps: The authors estimated nucleated cell counts from reference gene primer amplification. The repertoire was sequenced with immunoSEQ multiplex PCR; TCRdb's copy has only in-frame clones and lacks some. Clone size and the V and J calls come from that table; the DNA yielded D and trimming. The data show approximately 93,000 clones, around 86% seen once. The V gene lost 3 bases and the J gene lost 1 base, with 6 bases spanning the gap. This CDR3 is built from 13 residues. This clonotype was obtained from a human donor in a cohort sampled during active COVID-19. The rearrangement links TRBV12-3 or TRBV12-4 to TRBJ1-1; D is ambiguous. Sequencing used peripheral blood. This CDR3 reads CASSFESNTEAFF. Written as DNA, the CDR3 is TGTGCCAGCAGTTTCGAGTCGAACACTGAAGCTTTCTTT.